The next 32 T cell receptor beta chains were all read from a single sample in a study of blood T cells in healthy people across ages. Using a J-beta primer mix together with a sample-barcoded 5' primer, a second PCR was run for roughly 7 to 11 cycles. TCRdb independently ran MiXCR on the 5' RACE reads; one entry per CDR3 protein. The table records hundreds of thousands of distinct CDR3 sequences, over 40% of them present only once. Sequences were obtained from blood. Receptor source: a woman older than 75 in good health.

The chain combines TRBV28 with TRBJ1-4, with 9 bases fitting TRBD1. V shed 4 bases and J 8 bases; nucleotides not matched to a gene: 11. This CDR3 contains 16 residues. From germline, CDR1 is MDHEN and CDR2 SYDVKM. The CDR3 DNA reads as TGTGCCAGCAGTTCTTCACAGGGGGCGAAATACGAAAAACTGTTTTTT. Protein sequence: CASSSSQGAKYEKLFF.

The J gene is TRBJ2-5, the V gene TRBV28, with D perhaps matching TRBD1 (6 bases). This CDR3 is built from 16 residues. Germline CDR1 is MDHEN and CDR2 is SYDVKM. V lost 4 bases, J lost 11 bases, and 26 bases lay in between. The CDR3: CASSYTFGQPNNEQYF. For the CDR3, the DNA is TGTGCCAGCAGTTACACTTTCGGACAGCCCAACAATGAGCAGTACTTC.

This clonotype was recorded a few times. V usage is TRBV25-1 and J usage is TRBJ1-1, with 12 bases that match TRBD1. The germline V gene has CDR1 MGHDK and CDR2 SYGVNS. J was trimmed by 4 bases and V by 8 bases; bases with no gene match: 14. This CDR3 region has 17 residues. As DNA, the CDR3 is TGTGCCAGCGGAACTCCGGGACAGGGGGCGCAAGGCACTGAAGCTTTCTTT. Its translation: CASGTPGQGAQGTEAFF. The full variable domain, in which reference TRBV25-1 and TRBJ1-1 provide the parts outside the CDR3, is EADIYQTPRYLVIGTGKKITLECSQTMGHDKMYWYQQDPGMELHLIHYSYGVNSTEKGDLSSESTVSRIRTEHFPLTLESARPSHTSQYLCASGTPGQGAQGTEAFFGQGTRLTVV.

In the case of this clonotype: A much larger clone is a single base away; this may be a read error. CDR3 coding DNA: TGTGCCACCAGTGGTCCCCGGTTGGGGAATGAGCAGTTCTTC. It specifies CATSGPRLGNEQFF. The V and J genes are TRBV24-1 and TRBJ2-1; D is undetermined. The V and J ends lost 5 bases and 7 bases respectively, with 14 bases between them. The CDR3 has 14 amino acids. CDR1 is KGHDR, CDR2 SFDVKD, per germline.

A remark on this clonotype: A single base separates this from a much larger clone, so it may be a read error. CDR3 amino acids: CASSWGRQSYNEQFF. CDR3 DNA: TGCGCCAGCAGCTGGGGGCGACAGTCCTACAATGAGCAGTTCTTC. J is TRBJ2-1 and V is TRBV5-1, with a weak D call TRBD1 (6 bases). This CDR3 region has 15 residues. The V end was cut by 3 bases, the J end by 1 base, with 11 bases between. The germline V gene has CDR1 SGHRS and CDR2 YFSETQ.

About this clonotype itself: Lacking the conserved final phenylalanine or tryptophan, this CDR3 likely reflects a read error. The V gene is TRBV7-9, the J gene TRBJ2-3; D might be TRBD2 (6 bases). CDR3 length: 11 amino acids. Per germline, CDR1 SEHNR and CDR2 FQNEAQ (reference sequence). Deletions cut 5 bases from V and 6 bases from J, with 6 bases between. CDR3 residues: CASSRGDTQYS. The CDR3 bases are TGTGCCAGCAGCCGGGGGGATACGCAGTATTCT.

This clonotype turned up a few times. The chain combines TRBV28 with TRBJ1-1; no definite D call. The CDR3 has 13 residues. V lost 2 bases and J lost 4, with 8 bases in between. The germline V gene encodes CDR1 MDHEN and CDR2 SYDVKM. CDR3 nucleotide sequence: TGTGCCAGCAGTTTAGATCGGAGCACTGAAGCTTTCTTT. It specifies CASSLDRSTEAFF.

This clonotype has ten or more counts. The gene calls are TRBV20-1 and TRBJ2-1; D may be TRBD1 or TRBD2 (6 bases each). CDR3 size: 15 residues. Trimming cost V 6 bases and J 4 bases, with 19 bases left between them. Per germline, CDR1 DFQATT and CDR2 SNEGSKA (reference sequence). CDR3: CSARNPGDLYNEQFF. The DNA for the CDR3 is TGCAGTGCAAGGAACCCAGGGGACTTATACAATGAGCAGTTCTTC.

Worth noting for this clonotype: A much larger clone is a single base away; this may be a read error. The rearrangement uses TRBV7-3 and TRBJ2-5; D ambiguous. The CDR3 totals 13 residues. Germline CDR1 is SGHTA and CDR2 is FQGTGA. The V and J ends lost 4 bases and 11 bases respectively, with 17 bases between them. The CDR3 nucleotides are TGTGCCAGCAGCTCCTCCCATAAAGATGAGCAGTACTTC. Protein sequence: CASSSSHKDEQYF.

In this sample, this clonotype turned up a few times. The chain links TRBV28 to TRBJ2-3; D might be TRBD1 (5 bases). Germline V gene sequence: CDR1 MDHEN, CDR2 SYDVKM. V lost 5 bases and J lost 0, with 9 bases in between. This CDR3 is built from 14 residues. The CDR3 DNA reads as TGTGCCAGCAGTCCAGGGTTTAGCACAGATACGCAGTATTTT. This encodes CASSPGFSTDTQYF.

This chain uses TRBV6-5 with TRBJ1-1, with D unclear. CDR3 length equals 14 residues. Germline values: CDR1 MNHEY, CDR2 SVGAGI. V lost 0 bases and J 6 bases, leaving 11 bases between the germline ends. CDR3 sequence (DNA): TGTGCCAGCAGTTACTCGGGGTTGTCGGCTGAAGCTTTCTTT. Translated: CASSYSGLSAEAFF.

A word on this clonotype: The final CDR3 position lacks the conserved phenylalanine or tryptophan, pointing to a likely read error. The chain combines TRBV12-3 or TRBV12-4 with TRBJ2-4; possible D gene TRBD2, 6 bases. The V end lost 2 bases, the J end lost 13 bases, and 18 bases lay between the germline ends. CDR3 length equals 14 residues. CDR3 DNA sequence: TGTGCCAGCAGTTTAAGGAGGGGCTCGTATGAGCAGTACATC. Protein product: CASSLRRGSYEQYI.

This clonotype came up many times. V usage is TRBV27 and J usage is TRBJ2-1, with TRBD2 matching 7 bases. Germline loops: CDR1 MNHEY, CDR2 SMNVEV (reference sequence). Germline trimming cut 4 bases from V and 0 bases from J; bases unmatched to any gene: 9. The CDR3 covers 17 residues. The CDR3 DNA sequence: TGTGCCAGCAGTTCCCGGGGGGTTGGGGGCTCCTACAATGAGCAGTTCTTC. Encoded protein: CASSSRGVGGSYNEQFF.

The rearrangement uses TRBV20-1 and TRBJ2-1; a possible D gene is TRBD2 (6 bases). CDR1 is DFQATT, CDR2 SNEGSKA, per germline (reference sequence). This CDR3 spans 15 amino acids. Trimming shortened V by 6 bases and J by 6 bases, and 21 bases separated the two germline ends. For the CDR3, the DNA is TGCAGTGCCCCGACCGGGACTCCGGGGGTCAATGAGCAGTTCTTC. Translating gives CSAPTGTPGVNEQFF.

This clonotype has a count of ten or more. The chain couples TRBV6-5 to TRBJ2-2; D may be TRBD2 (5 bases). The CDR3 extends over 19 amino acids. V was trimmed by 4 bases and J by 4 bases, leaving 25 bases between them. Germline V CDR1 and CDR2: MNHEY, SVGAGI. CDR3: CASSFSPGLISRGTGELFF. The CDR3, as DNA: TGTGCCAGCAGTTTCTCCCCCGGACTTATCTCCCGCGGCACCGGGGAGCTGTTTTTT.

The table lists this clonotype with a count of one. This chain uses TRBV19 with TRBJ2-1, with D perhaps TRBD2 (6 bases). CDR3 length equals 15 residues. The V end was cut by 3 bases, the J end by 6 bases, with 15 bases between. Germline CDR1 is LNHDA and CDR2 is SQIVND (reference sequence). CDR3 nucleotide sequence: TGTGCCAGTAGTATGGGGGTGAGGAGGGGCAATGAGCAGTTCTTC. Protein product: CASSMGVRRGNEQFF.

V usage is TRBV29-1 and J usage is TRBJ2-5; the match to TRBD2 covers 9 bases. This CDR3 has 13 amino acids. V gave up 6 bases and J gave up 11 bases; unmatched junction bases: 13. CDR1 SQVTM and CDR2 ANQGSEA come from the germline V gene. The CDR3 DNA follows: TGCAGCGTATCCGGGACTAGCTTCAATGAGCAGTACTTC. This translates into CSVSGTSFNEQYF.

This clonotype was counted at least ten times. V and J are TRBV5-1 and TRBJ2-3; perhaps D is TRBD1 or TRBD2 (6 bases each). The CDR3 consists of 15 residues. From germline, CDR1 is SGHRS and CDR2 YFSETQ. V dropped 1 base and J dropped 5 bases, with 14 bases sitting between them. CDR3 DNA: TGCGCCAGCAGCTTGCTGATCGGGGGCAGAGATACGCAGTATTTT. It is translated as CASSLLIGGRDTQYF.

The table lists this clonotype with a count of one. This rearrangement joins TRBV29-1 to TRBJ2-3; 11 bases match TRBD2. CDR1 is SQVTM and CDR2 is ANQGSEA in the germline V gene. V lost 8 bases and J lost 5; bases outside the gene matches: 21. This CDR3 contains 18 residues. CDR3 residues: CSPERPGNSGRAIDTQYF. The CDR3 DNA sequence: TGCAGCCCCGAAAGGCCGGGGAATAGCGGGAGGGCCATAGATACGCAGTATTTT.

This clonotype was observed many times. The rearrangement uses TRBV7-3 and TRBJ2-5; possible D gene TRBD2, 5 bases. Germline V gene lookup returns CDR1 SGHTA and CDR2 FQGTGA. CDR3 length equals 13 residues. V was trimmed by 3 bases and J by 5 bases, leaving 10 bases between them. The CDR3 region is CASSFSVGETQYF. For the CDR3, the DNA is TGTGCCAGCAGCTTTAGCGTGGGGGAGACCCAGTACTTC.

This clonotype was seen a few times. The chain recombines TRBV4-2 with TRBJ2-5, with D maybe TRBD2 (5 bases). The CDR3 is 15 amino acids. The ends were cut back, 0 bases at V and 5 bases at J, with 13 bases in the middle. Germline CDR1 is LGHNA and CDR2 is YNFKEQ. CDR3 loop: CASSQDGNGLETQYF. In DNA, the CDR3 is TGTGCCAGCAGCCAAGACGGGAATGGGCTGGAGACCCAGTACTTC.

This clonotype was picked up a small number of times. This chain uses TRBV7-9 with TRBJ2-1; possibly TRBD2 for D (6 bases). The germline V gene has CDR1 SEHNR and CDR2 FQNEAQ (reference sequence). Trimming removed 4 bases at V and 11 bases at J, with 12 bases between. The CDR3 contains 12 residues. CDR3 amino acids: CASSSRERQQFF. The CDR3, as DNA: TGTGCCAGCAGCTCCCGGGAGCGACAGCAGTTCTTC.

This clonotype showed up just once. It may be a read error: a sequence one base away is much more abundant. CDR3 region: CTSSPGQGKNYEQYF. CDR3 in DNA: TGTACCAGCAGCCCCGGACAGGGGAAGAATTACGAGCAGTACTTC. J is TRBJ2-5 and V is TRBV6-2 or TRBV6-3; TRBD1 matches 9 bases. The end of the DNA fits TRBJ2-7 better, so the J call may be wrong. This CDR3 is built from 15 residues. Germline V gene data show CDR1 as MNHEY and CDR2 as SVGEGT.

The rearrangement joins TRBV20-1 to TRBJ2-4; tentative D call: TRBD2 (5 bases). The end of the DNA is better explained by TRBJ2-7, so the J call may be wrong. The CDR3 loop spans 12 amino acids. Looked up from germline, CDR1 is DFQATT and CDR2 is SNEGSKA (reference sequence). Written as DNA, the CDR3 is TGCAGTGCTGCGGGCCTACCCTACGAGCAGTACTTC. This translates into CSAAGLPYEQYF.

This clonotype was counted ten times or more. This chain connects TRBV7-9 to TRBJ2-7; a weak D match, TRBD1 (6 bases). The length of the CDR3 is 16 residues. The V and J ends lost 2 bases and 3 bases respectively, with 17 bases between them. Looked up from germline, CDR1 is SEHNR and CDR2 is FQNEAQ (reference sequence). The CDR3, as DNA: TGTGCCAGCAGCTTAAATTCCCCGGGACATCTCTACGAGCAGTACTTC. Encoded protein: CASSLNSPGHLYEQYF.

Note on this clonotype: This may stem from a read error, because a much larger clone lies one nucleotide away. This sequence joins TRBV18 and TRBJ2-5, with D hard to call. The CDR3 has 13 amino acids. Per germline, CDR1 KGHSH and CDR2 LQKENI. The CDR3 DNA is TGTACCAGCTCACCCCTTCAGAGTGAGACCCAGTACTTC. It specifies CTSSPLQSETQYF.

The rearrangement links TRBV25-1 to TRBJ2-4; 10 nucleotides align to TRBD1. Germline V CDR1 and CDR2: MGHDK, SYGVNS. The V and J ends lost 4 bases and 13 bases, in that order; junction bases with no gene match: 13. The CDR3 totals 15 residues. The chain's CDR3 is CASSAGTGAVWEQYF. The CDR3 nucleotides read TGTGCCAGCAGTGCAGGGACAGGGGCCGTCTGGGAGCAGTACTTC. The variable domain in full, completed from reference TRBV25-1 and TRBJ2-4, reads EADIYQTPRYLVIGTGKKITLECSQTMGHDKMYWYQQDPGMELHLIHYSYGVNSTEKGDLSSESTVSRIRTEHFPLTLESARPSHTSQYLCASSAGTGAVWEQYFGAGTRLSVL.

This clonotype occurred many times. The genes are TRBV20-1 and TRBJ2-7, with D tentatively TRBD1 or TRBD2 (5 bases each). The CDR3 is 12 residues long. V shed 5 bases and J shed 7 bases, with 15 bases lying between them. Germline V lookup: CDR1 DFQATT, CDR2 SNEGSKA (reference sequence). In nucleotides, the CDR3 is TGCAGTGCTGCGATTGGGGGAGTTGAGCAGTACTTC. Translating it yields CSAAIGGVEQYF.

This clonotype came up once. Possible read error: a much larger clone is one base away. The chain has TRBV6-5 and TRBJ2-1; 10 nucleotides match TRBD1. Germline CDR1 reads MNHEY; CDR2 reads SVGAGI. This CDR3 is 14 amino acids long. The CDR3 nucleotides are TGTGCCAGCAGAGACAGGGGGCTCTACGATGAGCAGTTCTTC. Translation gives CASRDRGLYDEQFF.

Comment on this clonotype: A much more abundant neighbour one base away suggests this may be a read error. This chain links TRBV5-1 with TRBJ2-5, with 7 positions matching TRBD2. The trim removed 4 bases at V and 11 bases at J, leaving 14 bases unmatched. The CDR3 has 14 residues. Germline values: CDR1 SGHRS, CDR2 YFSETQ. CDR3 residues: CASSTGTNYNEQYF. The CDR3 DNA reads as TGCGCCAGCAGCACCGGGACTAACTACAATGAGCAGTACTTC.

This clonotype occurred a few times. This chain uses TRBV14 with TRBJ1-2, with D maybe TRBD1 (6 bases). Germline CDR1 SGHDN, CDR2 FVKESK. The V and J ends lost 0 bases and 8 bases respectively, with 13 bases between them. The CDR3 is 14 residues long. CDR3 protein: CASSQDRGQGGYTF. The DNA for the CDR3 is TGTGCCAGCAGCCAAGATCGGGGACAAGGAGGCTACACCTTC.

The J gene is TRBJ1-4, the V gene TRBV25-1; 8 bases line up with TRBD1. The CDR3 sequence is 15 residues long. Per germline, CDR1 MGHDK and CDR2 SYGVNS. V gave up 4 bases and J gave up 7 bases; unmatched junction bases: 8. The CDR3 coding sequence is TGTGCCAGCAGTGCAAGGACAGGGAGTACTGAAAAACTGTTTTTT. Residues: CASSARTGSTEKLFF.